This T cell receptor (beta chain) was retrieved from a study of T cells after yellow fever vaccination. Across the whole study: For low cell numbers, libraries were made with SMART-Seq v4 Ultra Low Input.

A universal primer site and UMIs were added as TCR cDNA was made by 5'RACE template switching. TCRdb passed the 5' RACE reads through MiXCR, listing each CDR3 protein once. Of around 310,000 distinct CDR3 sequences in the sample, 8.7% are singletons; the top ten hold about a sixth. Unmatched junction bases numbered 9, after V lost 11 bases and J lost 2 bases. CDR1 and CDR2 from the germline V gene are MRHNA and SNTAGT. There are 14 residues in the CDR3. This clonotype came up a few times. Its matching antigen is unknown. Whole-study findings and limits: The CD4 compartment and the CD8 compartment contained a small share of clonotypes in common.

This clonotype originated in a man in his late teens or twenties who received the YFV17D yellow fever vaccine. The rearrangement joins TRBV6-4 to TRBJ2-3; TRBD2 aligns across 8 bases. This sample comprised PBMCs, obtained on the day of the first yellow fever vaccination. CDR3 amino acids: CAGPSGGYTDTQYF. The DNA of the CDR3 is TGTGCCGGGCCGAGCGGGGGATACACAGATACGCAGTATTTT.